This T cell receptor beta chain was sequenced during a study of blood T cell repertoires in COVID-19. About the research overall: Italy, Spain and the United States were the sources of the convalescent and acute COVID-19 samples. The analysed material was cDNA or gDNA that came from T cells, B-cell-depleted T cells, or PBMCs.

Study processing details: Quantification of nucleated cells was approximated via reference gene primer amplification. TCRdb's copy holds only in-frame clones and misses some; the assay was immunoSEQ multiplex PCR. The V and J calls and the clone size are those of that table, but D and trimming were determined from the DNA. The sample includes 310,000 or so clones, more than 75% of them seen just once. The germline V and J ends were trimmed by 1 base and 5 bases, with 9 bases remaining between them. The CDR3 is 13 amino acids. The TCR sequence derives from a man aged 50 or older with active or convalescent COVID-19. V and J are TRBV12-3 or TRBV12-4 and TRBJ2-7; TRBD2 might be the D (5 bases). The sequencing sample was made of peripheral blood. CDR3 DNA sequence: TGTGCCAGCAGTTTAGTGCTCGGGGACGAGCAGTACTTC. Translated, it gives CASSLVLGDEQYF.